A single sample is the source of the 31 T cell receptor beta chains below, sequenced in a study of cytomegalovirus exposure and HLA in healthy donors. PCR involved 60 Vbeta and 13 Jbeta primers. Clones were sequenced by immunoSEQ multiplex PCR, and TCRdb holds only the in-frame ones, with some missing. The sample records about 160,000 clones, about three quarters being singletons. Source material: PBMCs. The receptors were gathered from a woman aged 45-65 years in good health and CMV-seropositive.

This clone came up once. The V and J genes are TRBV9 and TRBJ1-4; 9 nucleotides line up with TRBD1. This CDR3 comprises 15 residues. Germline CDR1 is SGDLS and CDR2 is YYNGEE. The ends lost 3 bases at V and 5 bases at J; junction bases unmatched: 5. CDR3 loop: CASSATGGANEKLFF. The CDR3, as DNA: TGTGCCAGCAGCGCAACAGGGGGCGCGAATGAAAAACTGTTTTTT.

In this sample, this clone turned up a few times. This chain connects TRBV7-2 to TRBJ1-5; 9 bases align to TRBD1. Germline V CDR1 and CDR2: SGHTA, FQGNSA. This CDR3 is 18 amino acids long. With V trimmed by 1 base and J by 1 base, 8 bases remained unmatched. The CDR3 region is CASSLVGTGRGSNQPQHF. In nucleotides, the CDR3 is TGTGCCAGCAGCTTAGTTGGGACAGGGAGGGGGAGCAATCAGCCCCAGCATTTT.

This chain's CDR3 is CASSSLQGLDNTIYF. In DNA form, the CDR3 reads TGTGCCAGCAGTTCACTACAGGGATTAGACAACACCATATATTTT. The V call is TRBV6-5, the J call TRBJ1-3, with D possibly TRBD1 on 6 matching bases. V shed 4 bases and J shed 7 bases, with 17 bases lying between them. Germline V gene lookup returns CDR1 MNHEY and CDR2 SVGAGI. CDR3 length: 15 residues.

CDR3 residues: CASSVRDRDYNEQFF. The CDR3 region has the DNA TGTGCCAGTAGTGTCCGGGACAGGGATTACAATGAGCAGTTCTTC. This rearrangement joins TRBV19 to TRBJ2-1; the match to TRBD1 covers 9 bases. Losses at the gene ends were 5 bases for V and 4 bases for J; bases not matched to a gene: 6. The V gene's germline CDR1 is LNHDA and CDR2 SQIVND (reference sequence). This CDR3 is built from 15 residues. Based on the CDR3 plus reference TRBV19 and TRBJ2-1, the full variable domain is DGGITQSPKYLFRKEGQNVTLSCEQNLNHDAMYWYRQDPGQGLRLIYYSQIVNDFQKGDIAEGYSVSREKKESFPLTVTSAQKNPTAFYLCASSVRDRDYNEQFFGPGTRLTVL.

The rearrangement uses TRBV29-1 and TRBJ1-2; TRBD1 matches at 12 bases. V gave up 6 bases and J gave up 6 bases; unmatched junction bases: 14. The CDR3 is 16 amino acids. Germline V CDR1 and CDR2: SQVTM, ANQGSEA. CDR3 region: CSVGPVGTGGYDGYTF. In DNA, the CDR3 is TGCAGCGTGGGCCCCGTCGGGACAGGGGGCTATGATGGCTACACCTTC.

The V call is TRBV6-1, the J call TRBJ1-2; 9 bases align to TRBD1. Germline V gene data show CDR1 as MNHNS and CDR2 as SASEGT. This CDR3 has 14 residues. Unmatched junction bases numbered 6, after V lost 6 bases and J lost 4 bases. The CDR3 DNA is TGTGCCAGCAGGGAGGGACAGGGCGTCTATGGCTACACCTTC. This translates into CASREGQGVYGYTF.

This clone was observed once. The chain has TRBV5-1 and TRBJ2-5; TRBD1 matches at 12 bases. The V gene's germline CDR1 is SGHRS and CDR2 YFSETQ. The CDR3 covers 16 residues. Trimming took 4 bases from V and 5 from J; bases not matched to a gene: 9. The CDR3 here is CASSLGQGAGTETQYF. DNA of the CDR3: TGCGCCAGCAGCCTGGGACAGGGGGCGGGGACGGAGACCCAGTACTTC.

This chain uses TRBV4-1 with TRBJ2-3, with TRBD1 as a possible D gene (6 bases). The CDR3 runs 16 residues. Germline CDR1 and CDR2: MGHRA and YSYEKL. Trimming took off 0 bases at V and 6 bases at J, with 16 bases between the two ends. The CDR3 DNA follows: TGCGCCAGCAGCCAAGATGGGGGACAACTATCCGATACGCAGTATTTT. Its translation: CASSQDGGQLSDTQYF.

The chain is built from TRBV25-1 and TRBJ2-7; 10 bases align to TRBD2. V dropped 9 bases and J dropped 1; count of bases not matched to a gene: 3. Germline CDR1 and CDR2: MGHDK and SYGVNS. CDR3 length equals 13 residues. DNA for the CDR3: TGTGCCAGTAGGACTAGCGGATCCTACGAGCAGTACTTC. Protein product: CASRTSGSYEQYF.

The V call is TRBV4-2, the J call TRBJ1-4; maybe TRBD1 (5 bases). Germline V gives CDR1 LGHNA, CDR2 YNFKEQ. This CDR3 spans 15 amino acids. V was cut by 1 base and J by 8 bases, with 14 bases left in between. CDR3 sequence: CASSQVFGQGEKLFF. DNA for the CDR3: TGTGCCAGCAGCCAAGTTTTTGGACAAGGGGAAAAACTGTTTTTT.

The chain uses TRBV14 and TRBJ1-5; D unresolved. The CDR3 has 13 amino acids. The V end lost 5 bases, the J end lost 5 bases, and 10 bases lay between the germline ends. The V gene's germline CDR1 is SGHDN and CDR2 FVKESK. CDR3 region: CASSAQMDQPQHF. CDR3 in DNA: TGTGCCAGCAGCGCACAGATGGATCAGCCCCAGCATTTT.

The rearrangement joins TRBV9 to TRBJ2-3; D is unclear. CDR1 is SGDLS, CDR2 YYNGEE, per germline. V lost 1 base to trimming and J lost 0 bases, with 6 bases between them. The CDR3 sequence is 14 residues long. The CDR3 sequence is CASSVWASTDTQYF. CDR3 bases: TGTGCCAGCAGCGTATGGGCCAGCACAGATACGCAGTATTTT.

The CDR3: CASSDPTGTGELFF. The CDR3 coding sequence is TGTGCCAGCAGCGACCCCACGGGTACCGGGGAGCTGTTTTTT. The chain carries TRBV7-9 and TRBJ2-2; D uncertain. The CDR3 is 14 amino acids. CDR1 is SEHNR, CDR2 FQNEAQ, per germline (reference sequence). Trimming cost V 5 bases and J 5 bases, with 12 bases left between them.

The chain links TRBV7-2 to TRBJ2-5; 8 bases are a match to TRBD1. Germline V lookup: CDR1 SGHTA, CDR2 FQGNSA. After removal of 4 bases from V and 4 bases from J, the junction contained 11 bases not matched to a gene. The CDR3 spans 16 residues. The CDR3, as DNA: TGTGCCAGCAGCTCACGGACAGGGCAGGACGTAGAGACCCAGTACTTC. This gives the protein CASSSRTGQDVETQYF.

There are a few counts of this clone. The chain couples TRBV5-1 to TRBJ2-7; 11 nucleotides match TRBD1. The germline V gene has CDR1 SGHRS and CDR2 YFSETQ. The CDR3 consists of 15 residues. Trimming cost V 5 bases and J 2 bases; bases outside gene matches: 6. The CDR3 here is CASSIGQGATYEQYF. In DNA form, the CDR3 reads TGCGCCAGCAGTATTGGACAGGGGGCGACCTACGAGCAGTACTTC.

This clone has ten or more counts. The chain employs TRBV28 and TRBJ1-5, with 10 bases lining up with TRBD1. With V trimmed by 5 bases and J by 2 bases, 9 bases remained unmatched. CDR1 and CDR2 from the germline V gene are MDHEN and SYDVKM. This CDR3 region has 17 residues. The CDR3 is CASSPGTGVWGNQPQHF. DNA for the CDR3: TGTGCCAGCAGTCCTGGGACAGGGGTCTGGGGCAATCAGCCCCAGCATTTT.

The V and J genes are TRBV7-2 and TRBJ2-3; weak D call: TRBD1 (6 bases). This CDR3 region has 17 residues. V was pared by 4 bases and J by 0 bases, with 17 bases between. Germline CDR1 SGHTA, CDR2 FQGNSA. The CDR3 region has the DNA TGTGCCAGCAGCTGGGACGCCGTGGGGGCGAGCACAGATACGCAGTATTTT. Translated, it gives CASSWDAVGASTDTQYF.

This rearrangement joins TRBV4-1 to TRBJ2-1; TRBD2 aligns across 7 bases. Trimming took 5 bases from V and 1 from J; bases not matched to a gene: 8. The CDR3 spans 16 residues. Germline CDR1 is MGHRA and CDR2 is YSYEKL. CDR3 bases: TGCGCCAGCAGCTCCTACCAGGGAGGGTCCTACAATGAGCAGTTCTTC. This codes for CASSSYQGGSYNEQFF.

This chain links TRBV5-1 with TRBJ2-3; 10 bases map to TRBD2. This CDR3 spans 15 amino acids. V was clipped by 4 bases and J by 5 bases; unmatched bases: 7. Germline-derived CDR1 and CDR2 are SGHRS and YFSETQ. As DNA, the CDR3 is TGCGCCAGCAGCCCCGGACTAGCGGTCGGAGATACGCAGTATTTT. It yields the protein CASSPGLAVGDTQYF. The full variable domain, in which reference TRBV5-1 and TRBJ2-3 provide the parts outside the CDR3, is KAGVTQTPRYLIKTRGQQVTLSCSPISGHRSVSWYQQTPGQGLQFLFEYFSETQRNKGNFPGRFSGRQFSNSRSEMNVSTLELGDSALYLCASSPGLAVGDTQYFGPGTRLTVL.

V is TRBV7-9 and J is TRBJ2-3; no reliable D call. From germline, CDR1 is SEHNR and CDR2 FQNEAQ (reference sequence). CDR3 length equals 12 residues. V was pared by 5 bases and J by 3 bases, with 6 bases between. The CDR3 reads CASSPQTDTQYF. The CDR3 DNA reads TGTGCCAGCAGCCCACAGACAGATACGCAGTATTTT.

This sequence joins TRBV6-5 and TRBJ2-7; the match to TRBD2 covers 8 bases. Germline CDR1 and CDR2: MNHEY and SVGAGI. V lost 2 bases and J lost 1; bases outside the gene matches: 7. The CDR3 has 16 amino acids. This CDR3 is CASSYGAGGRSYEQYF. In DNA, the CDR3 is TGTGCCAGCAGTTACGGGGCGGGGGGCCGATCCTACGAGCAGTACTTC.

This chain joins TRBV5-1 and TRBJ1-2, with TRBD1 matching over 8 bases. The junction had 4 bases not matched to a gene; V was cut back by 3 bases and J by 0 bases. The germline V gene has CDR1 SGHRS and CDR2 YFSETQ. This CDR3 contains 15 residues. CDR3: CASSWDRPPNYGYTF. CDR3 sequence (DNA): TGCGCCAGCAGCTGGGACAGGCCCCCTAACTATGGCTACACCTTC.

The DNA for the CDR3 is TGTGCCAGCAGTGAAGTGGGGAGAAACTATGGCTACACCTTC. This sequence encodes CASSEVGRNYGYTF. The chain carries TRBV6-1 and TRBJ1-2; D is ambiguous. Trimming took 1 base from V and 2 from J, leaving 8 bases between them. The CDR3 loop spans 14 amino acids. CDR1 and CDR2 from the germline V gene are MNHNS and SASEGT.

The chain employs TRBV5-5 and TRBJ1-4; D unresolved. V shed 4 bases and J shed 3 bases, with 10 bases lying between them. The CDR3 runs to 14 residues. Germline loops: CDR1 SGHKS, CDR2 YYEKEE (reference sequence). Here the CDR3 DNA reads TGTGCCAGCAGCCCGATCGGGGCTAATGAAAAACTGTTTTTT. Its translation is CASSPIGANEKLFF.

The rearrangement links TRBV4-1 to TRBJ1-2, with D perhaps TRBD1 (6 bases). Trimming stripped 0 bases from V and 4 bases from J, with 15 bases between. Germline values: CDR1 MGHRA, CDR2 YSYEKL. The CDR3 runs to 16 residues. CDR3 loop: CASSQEDKGHPYGYTF. The CDR3 DNA reads TGCGCCAGCAGCCAAGAAGACAAGGGACATCCCTATGGCTACACCTTC.

The chain combines TRBV2 with TRBJ2-5; 9 nucleotides agree with TRBD1. The V gene end was trimmed by 4 bases and the J gene end by 4 bases; junction bases not matched to a gene: 4. Germline loops: CDR1 SNHLY, CDR2 FYNNEI. The CDR3 is 14 amino acids. The CDR3 region has the DNA TGTGCCAGCAGTGTGGACAGGGGTGGAGAGACCCAGTACTTC. It yields the protein CASSVDRGGETQYF.

The chain joins TRBV5-1 to TRBJ1-6; the match to TRBD1 covers 7 bases. There are 15 residues in the CDR3. The junction had 10 bases not matched to a gene; V was cut back by 4 bases and J by 9 bases. Germline V gene sequence: CDR1 SGHRS, CDR2 YFSETQ. CDR3 coding DNA: TGCGCCAGCAGCCCGGAGACAGGGCTGGGTTCACCCCTCCACTTT. Translated: CASSPETGLGSPLHF.

The chain links TRBV10-3 to TRBJ1-5, with 8 bases lining up with TRBD1. Per germline, CDR1 ENHRY and CDR2 SYGVKD. The CDR3 length is 16 residues. Germline trimming cut 3 bases from V and 2 bases from J; bases unmatched to any gene: 6. CDR3 in amino acids: CAISDQTGDGNQPQHF. Written as DNA, the CDR3 is TGTGCCATCAGTGACCAGACAGGGGACGGCAATCAGCCCCAGCATTTT.

The chain recombines TRBV28 with TRBJ1-1, with D perhaps TRBD1 (6 bases). The CDR3 extends over 15 amino acids. CDR1 MDHEN and CDR2 SYDVKM come from the germline V gene. V was pared by 4 bases and J by 1 base, with 13 bases between. CDR3 in amino acids: CASSSAGRGNTEAFF. The CDR3 DNA reads as TGTGCCAGCAGTTCGGCGGGCAGGGGGAACACTGAAGCTTTCTTT.

J is TRBJ1-2 and V is TRBV13, with D perhaps matching TRBD1 (5 bases). Trimming took 7 bases from V and 3 from J, leaving 15 bases between them. Germline V gene lookup returns CDR1 PRHDT and CDR2 FYEKMQ (reference sequence). The CDR3 covers 14 residues. The CDR3 here is CASTLGRVDYGYTF. In DNA form, the CDR3 reads TGTGCCAGCACCTTGGGCAGGGTGGACTATGGCTACACCTTC.

The chain recombines TRBV27 with TRBJ2-3, with D possibly TRBD1 on 6 matching bases. Trimming cost V 6 bases and J 5 bases, with 12 bases left between them. This CDR3 spans 13 amino acids. Germline assignment: CDR1 MNHEY and CDR2 SMNVEV (reference sequence). CDR3 in amino acids: CASRRGLEDTQYF. The DNA of the CDR3 is TGTGCCAGCAGAAGGGGGTTAGAAGATACGCAGTATTTT.